The 21 T cell receptor beta chains below come from one sample, sequenced in a study of T cell clonality in common variable immunodeficiency (dated by TCRdb to the mid-2010s). For these TCRs, the target antigens are not known. Results and caveats for the whole study, not just this receptor: CVID TCRbeta sequences reportedly showed fewer deletions and N-nucleotide insertions and lacked highly modified clones with 13 or more V deletions.

The library was prepared using the immunoSEQ multiplex PCR assay. TCRdb retrieved this table from immuneACCESS and kept in-frame rearrangements only. Not all clones are present; in checked studies, unresolved V genes account for under half, and no reason is known for the remainder. This sample is represented by roughly 42,000 clones, with no singletons among them. The top ten hold approximately 5.5% of the sample. Sequencing was performed on peripheral blood mononuclear cells. The receptors were sampled from a human donor with common variable immunodeficiency.

This clone has a count of ten or more. The read ends 3 residues early relative to the CDR3; the germline J gene fills the gap. The V call is TRBV20-1, the J call TRBJ2-5; 10 bases fit TRBD2. J was trimmed by 5 bases and V by 1 base; bases with no gene match: 7. Germline assignment: CDR1 DFQATT and CDR2 SNEGSKA (reference sequence). The length of the CDR3 is 15 residues. The sequenced part of the CDR3 DNA is TGCAGTGCTAGAGGTCCAGCGGGAGGGTCGGAGACC. Its protein is CSARGPAGGSET. In full, the CDR3 reads CSARGPAGGSETQYF.

There are a few counts of this clone. This chain's CDR3 is CASSLVQSKPGELFF. The sequenced part of the CDR3 DNA is TGTGCCAGCAGCTTAGTACAGTCGAAACCCGGGGAG. The chain uses TRBV7-9 and TRBJ2-2; D not certain. The CDR3 extends 3 residues past the end of the read, so its final part is completed from the germline J gene. Germline lookup yields CDR1 SEHNR and CDR2 FQNEAQ (reference sequence). V was pared by 1 base and J by 6 bases, with 12 bases between. This CDR3 comprises 15 residues.

This clone has only a few counts. The CDR3 end is not reached by the read, which stops 3 residues before it; the germline J gene fills it in. V is TRBV7-2 and J is TRBJ2-5; 8 nucleotides match TRBD2. Germline loops: CDR1 SGHTA, CDR2 FQGNSA. The CDR3 contains 15 residues. V shed 2 bases and J 4 bases; nucleotides not matched to a gene: 6. Here the CDR3 reads CASSLTGGRGETQYF. The CDR3 DNA, read in part, is TGTGCCAGCAGCTTAACGGGAGGGCGGGGAGAGACC.

This clone has a handful of counts. From the germline J gene comes the end of the CDR3, since the read stops 3 residues before it. This rearrangement joins TRBV10-2 to TRBJ2-1, with D possibly TRBD1 on 6 matching bases. V was pared by 6 bases and J by 0 bases, with 9 bases between. CDR1 and CDR2 from the germline V gene are WSHSY and SAAADI. The CDR3 sequence is 14 residues long. The part of the CDR3 DNA that was read is TGCGCCAGCAGGGACAGAAGCTCCTACAATGAG. Translation: CASRDRSSYNE. The full CDR3 protein is CASRDRSSYNEQFF.

Ten or more counts support this clone. The read ends 3 residues shy of where the CDR3 ends; the end is completed using the germline J gene. This chain links TRBV18 with TRBJ2-6; D is uncertain. CDR3 size: 14 residues. Trimming stripped 4 bases from V and 1 base from J, with 5 bases between. Germline V gene lookup returns CDR1 KGHSH and CDR2 LQKENI. CDR3 residues: CASSRSSGANVLTF. Incomplete CDR3 DNA: TGTGCCAGCTCACGTTCGTCTGGGGCCAACGTC.

This clone was recorded many times. The DNA ends 3 residues before the CDR3 does, and the rest of the CDR3 is filled in from the germline J gene. The chain links TRBV20-1 to TRBJ2-3; TRBD2 agrees at 7 bases. The CDR3 extends over 14 amino acids. CDR1 and CDR2 (germline): DFQATT, SNEGSKA (reference sequence). Trimming at V came to 4 bases and at J to 4 bases, leaving 8 bases not matched to a gene. The CDR3 region is CSATGLVGSDTQYF. Incomplete CDR3 DNA: TGCAGTGCTACCGGACTAGTTGGGTCAGATACG.

There are a few counts of this clone. The read finishes 3 residues shy of the CDR3 end, and the germline J gene is used to complete it. The V gene is TRBV11-3, the J gene TRBJ2-3; 7 bases line up with TRBD2. The V and J ends lost 5 bases and 0 bases, in that order; junction bases with no gene match: 5. The CDR3 spans 15 residues. The germline CDR1 and CDR2 sequences are SGHNT and YENEEA. CDR3 DNA (partial): TGTGCCAGCAGCCCATCTAGCGGTAGCACAGATACG. Amino acids: CASSPSSGSTDT. The whole CDR3 reads CASSPSSGSTDTQYF.

This clone was picked up many times. The CDR3 goes on 3 residues after the read ends, and that part is filled in from the germline J gene. The chain couples TRBV2 to TRBJ1-1, with TRBD1 matching 7 bases. The CDR3 runs to 12 residues. Germline V gene sequence: CDR1 SNHLY, CDR2 FYNNEI. The ends lost 11 bases at V and 0 bases at J; junction bases unmatched: 3. The covered CDR3 bases are TGTGCCTCGGGACAGATGAACACTGAA. This encodes CASGQMNTE. The CDR3 in full is CASGQMNTEAFF.

This clone was counted only a few times. The CDR3 end lies 3 residues beyond the end of the read and is filled in from the germline J gene. V usage is TRBV7-3 and J usage is TRBJ2-3; TRBD2 matches at 14 bases. The V segment lost 3 bases and the J segment 4 bases; nucleotides outside the gene matches: 9. Germline values: CDR1 SGHTA, CDR2 FQGTGA. This CDR3 comprises 18 residues. The sequenced CDR3 bases are TGTGCCAGCAGCTTTACGGGGGGGACTAGCGGGAGTGCAGATACG. Protein product: CASSFTGGTSGSADT. The CDR3 in full is CASSFTGGTSGSADTQYF.

Turning to this clone: Read sequence stops 3 residues before the CDR3 end, and the germline J gene provides the missing end. The J gene is TRBJ1-2, the V gene TRBV11-2; D might be TRBD1 (5 bases). The germline V gene encodes CDR1 SGHAT and CDR2 FQNNGV. The CDR3 spans 15 residues. The DNA read from the CDR3 is TGTGCCAGCAGCTTAGTGACCAGCGGGACCACGGGC. Translating gives CASSLVTSGTTG. The CDR3 as a whole reads CASSLVTSGTTGYTF.

This clone was seen a handful of times. The read comes to an end 3 residues before the CDR3 does, leaving the germline J gene to fill in the end. This chain links TRBV6-1 with TRBJ1-2; D not resolved. The CDR3 covers 13 residues. V was trimmed by 1 base and J by 3 bases, leaving 6 bases between them. CDR1 and CDR2 from the germline V gene are MNHNS and SASEGT. CDR3 in amino acids: CASSEEYYYGYTF. The sequenced part of the CDR3 DNA is TGTGCCAGCAGTGAAGAATATTACTATGGC.

This clone was picked up many times. Coverage ceases 3 residues before the CDR3 finishes, and the germline J gene fills in the end. The chain couples TRBV6-2 or TRBV6-3 to TRBJ1-6; maybe TRBD1 (6 bases). V was pared by 10 bases and J by 0 bases, with 19 bases between. The CDR3 spans 17 residues. Germline V gives CDR1 MNHEY, CDR2 SVGEGT. The CDR3 DNA, read in part, is TGTGCCACGACTCACGGGACATCGAGCTCCTATAATTCACCC. Translation gives CATTHGTSSSYNSP. The CDR3 as a whole reads CATTHGTSSSYNSPLHF.

This clone was found many times. The sequenced fragment ends 3 residues before the CDR3 boundary, so the rest is inferred from the germline J gene. The chain carries TRBV6-2 or TRBV6-3 and TRBJ2-7, with 8 bases aligning to TRBD2. Looked up from germline, CDR1 is MNHEY and CDR2 is SVGEGT. V was pared by 6 bases and J by 1 base, with 2 bases of the junction left unmatched. The CDR3 totals 13 residues. CDR3 sequence: CASRRLASYEQYF. Incomplete CDR3 DNA: TGTGCCAGCAGGCGACTAGCGTCCTACGAG.

Points on this clone: Sequencing ends 3 residues short of the CDR3 end; the germline J gene provides the rest. The chain carries TRBV20-1 and TRBJ2-7; 8 bases match TRBD2. Germline V CDR1 and CDR2: DFQATT, SNEGSKA (reference sequence). There are 13 residues in the CDR3. V gave up 3 bases and J gave up 5 bases; unmatched junction bases: 6. The DNA read from the CDR3 is TGCAGTGCTAGCGGGGGGGCAATTAACGAG. Its protein is CSASGGAINE. The whole CDR3 sequence reads CSASGGAINEQYF.

This clone appeared many times. CDR3 bases read: TGCGCCAGCAGCCAAGATGGGGAGGGGCAGCCC. Its translation: CASSQDGEGQP. The full CDR3 reads CASSQDGEGQPQHF. The chain couples TRBV4-1 to TRBJ1-5; D is perhaps TRBD1 (5 bases). The CDR3 end lies 3 residues beyond the end of the read and is filled in from the germline J gene. CDR1 MGHRA and CDR2 YSYEKL come from the germline V gene. The CDR3 runs to 14 residues. V was trimmed by 0 bases and J by 7 bases, leaving 10 bases between them.

This clone was observed at least ten times. The read halts 3 residues ahead of the CDR3 end, with the missing end drawn from the germline J gene. The chain carries TRBV20-1 and TRBJ1-5; a weak D match, TRBD1 (6 bases). Per germline, CDR1 DFQATT and CDR2 SNEGSKA (reference sequence). The ends were cut back, 1 base at V and 6 bases at J, with 16 bases in the middle. This CDR3 contains 15 residues. Partial CDR3 DNA: TGCAGTGCTAGAGTGAACAGGGTTTCTGGTCAGCCC. Amino acids: CSARVNRVSGQP. The full CDR3 protein reads CSARVNRVSGQPQHF.

Comment on this clone: The read gets to within 3 residues of the CDR3 end, and the germline J gene fills in the rest. The chain links TRBV7-9 to TRBJ2-5; D gene ambiguous. The ends were cut back, 1 base at V and 0 bases at J, with 6 bases in the middle. The CDR3 consists of 14 residues. CDR1 is SEHNR and CDR2 is FQNEAQ in the germline V gene (reference sequence). CDR3 DNA (partial): TGTGCCAGCAGCTTAGACAGTTACCAAGAGACC. It specifies CASSLDSYQET. The whole CDR3 protein reads CASSLDSYQETQYF.

The sequenced CDR3 bases are TGTGCCAGCTCACCGGCAGGGATGCAGGAAAAA. It translates to CASSPAGMQEK. From start to end, the CDR3 is CASSPAGMQEKLFF. The V and J genes are TRBV18 and TRBJ1-4, with D perhaps TRBD1 (5 bases). The read is 3 residues too short to cover the CDR3 end, so that end is filled in from the germline J gene. Germline assignment: CDR1 KGHSH and CDR2 LQKENI. V was trimmed by 3 bases and J by 8 bases, leaving 13 bases between them. The CDR3 spans 14 residues.

Details on this clone: The CDR3 goes on 3 residues after the read ends, and that part is filled in from the germline J gene. J is TRBJ1-1 and V is TRBV19; 7 bases are a match to TRBD1. CDR1 is LNHDA, CDR2 SQIVND, per germline (reference sequence). After removal of 7 bases from V and 4 bases from J, the junction contained 15 bases not matched to a gene. The CDR3 sequence is 16 residues long. The covered CDR3 bases are TGTGCCAGTAAAGGACAGGTAGACAGGCGAGCCACTGAA. This sequence encodes CASKGQVDRRATE. The complete CDR3 sequence is CASKGQVDRRATEAFF.

Note on this clone: The missing CDR3 end, 3 residues past where the read stops, is filled in from the germline J gene. The chain is built from TRBV5-1 and TRBJ2-7; the match to TRBD1 covers 9 bases. Trimming removed 5 bases from V and 1 base from J; junction bases left unmatched: 10. Germline values: CDR1 SGHRS, CDR2 YFSETQ. The CDR3 is 16 residues long. The CDR3 sequence: CASRGTGTGISYEQYF. CDR3 DNA (partial): TGCGCCAGCAGGGGGACCGGGACAGGGATTTCCTACGAG.

This clone was recorded at least ten times. The sequenced fragment ends 3 residues before the CDR3 boundary, so the rest is inferred from the germline J gene. This chain uses TRBV19 with TRBJ1-4; D not certain. CDR3 length: 17 amino acids. The germline V gene has CDR1 LNHDA and CDR2 SQIVND (reference sequence). V was cut by 6 bases and J by 1 base, with 18 bases left in between. The CDR3 loop reads CASRESRAQVTNEKLFF. CDR3 bases read: TGTGCCAGTAGAGAATCCCGAGCCCAAGTAACTAATGAAAAA.